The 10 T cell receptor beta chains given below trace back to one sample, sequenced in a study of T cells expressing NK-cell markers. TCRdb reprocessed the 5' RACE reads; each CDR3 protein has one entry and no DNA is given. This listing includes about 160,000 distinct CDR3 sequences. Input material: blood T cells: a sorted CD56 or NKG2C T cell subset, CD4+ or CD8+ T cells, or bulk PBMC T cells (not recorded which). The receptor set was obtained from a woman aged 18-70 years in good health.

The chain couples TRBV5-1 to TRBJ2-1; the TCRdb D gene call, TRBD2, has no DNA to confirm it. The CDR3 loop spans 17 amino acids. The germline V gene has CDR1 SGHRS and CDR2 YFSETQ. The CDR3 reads CASSLVAGAISYNEQFF.

Here the CDR3 reads CASARAGTGELFF. This rearrangement joins TRBV3-1 to TRBJ2-2. The CDR3 is 13 amino acids. Germline V gene sequence: CDR1 LGHDT, CDR2 YNNKEL (reference sequence).

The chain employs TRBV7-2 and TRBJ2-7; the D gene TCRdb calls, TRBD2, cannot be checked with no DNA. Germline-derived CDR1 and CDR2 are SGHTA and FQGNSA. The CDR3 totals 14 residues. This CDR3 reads CASSFGRVVNEQYF.

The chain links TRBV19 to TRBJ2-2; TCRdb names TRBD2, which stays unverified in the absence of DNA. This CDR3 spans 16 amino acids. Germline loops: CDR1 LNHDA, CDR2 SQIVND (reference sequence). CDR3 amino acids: CASSTGLSGSLGELFF.

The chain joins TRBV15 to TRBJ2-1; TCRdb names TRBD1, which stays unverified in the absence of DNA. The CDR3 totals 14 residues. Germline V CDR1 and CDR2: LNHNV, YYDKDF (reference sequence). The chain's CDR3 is CATSRGTRDNEQFF.

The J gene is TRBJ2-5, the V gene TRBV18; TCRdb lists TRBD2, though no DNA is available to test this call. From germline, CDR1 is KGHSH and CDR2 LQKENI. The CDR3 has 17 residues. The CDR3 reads CASSQVRTSGLQETQYF.

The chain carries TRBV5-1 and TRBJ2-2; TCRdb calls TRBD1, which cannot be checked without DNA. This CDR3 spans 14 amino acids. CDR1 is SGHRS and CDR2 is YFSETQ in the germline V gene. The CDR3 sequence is CASHDRGGTGELFF.

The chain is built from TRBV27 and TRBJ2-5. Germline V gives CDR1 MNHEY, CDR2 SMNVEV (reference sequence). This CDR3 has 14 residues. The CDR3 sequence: CASKAAEQKETQYF.

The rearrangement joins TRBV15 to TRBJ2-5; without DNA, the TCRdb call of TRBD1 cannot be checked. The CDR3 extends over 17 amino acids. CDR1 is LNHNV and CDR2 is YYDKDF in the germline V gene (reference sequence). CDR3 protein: CATSSIPGQGISETQYF.

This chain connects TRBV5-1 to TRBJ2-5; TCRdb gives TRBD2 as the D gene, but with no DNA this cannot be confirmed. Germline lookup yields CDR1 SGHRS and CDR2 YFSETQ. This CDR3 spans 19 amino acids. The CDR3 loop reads CASRKDLAGGPLRAETQYF.